This T cell receptor beta chain was identified in a study of blood T cell repertoires in COVID-19. Study information: Samples came from the United States, Italy and Spain, spanning acute and convalescent COVID-19. PBMCs, B-cell-depleted T cells, or T cells provided the cDNA or gDNA that made up the material.

The V gene lost 1 base and the J gene lost 2 bases, with 8 bases spanning the gap. The germline gives CDR1 SGHTA, CDR2 FQGNSA. This CDR3 comprises 14 residues. In the source study's methods: Using reference gene primer amplification, nucleated cell counts were estimated. Profiled with immunoSEQ multiplex PCR; TCRdb holds only in-frame clones, not every one. V and J calls and clone size are those listed in that table; D and trimming were worked out from the DNA. Seen here are 40,000 or so clones, approximately 83% observed once, and the top ten hold more than 5%. Source material: peripheral blood. This rearrangement joins TRBV7-2 to TRBJ2-5, with D possibly matching TRBD1 (5 bases). The receptor comes from a man aged 35-49 years with active COVID-19. This CDR3 is CASSLGTRQETQYF. CDR3 DNA: TGTGCCAGCAGCTTAGGGACAAGGCAAGAGACCCAGTACTTC.